Shown below are 28 T cell receptor beta chains from a single sample sequenced in a study of cytomegalovirus exposure and HLA in healthy donors (TCRdb year 2017). Libraries were built with the immunoSEQ multiplex PCR assay. The multiplex PCR relied on a mix of 60 forward primers for TCR Vbeta segments and 13 reverse primers for TCR Jbeta segments. In TCRdb, the immuneACCESS table is reduced to in-frame sequences with V and J assigned. These tables do not hold every clone; where another copy was compared, an unresolved V gene accounts for under half, and the others remain unexplained. The sample table lists approximately 160,000 clones, around four fifths of them with a count of one. About 1.9% of the sample comes from the top ten. Sequenced material: PBMCs. The source is a woman aged 18-29 years in good health and CMV-seronegative.

This clone was seen more than once but under ten times. This chain links TRBV5-4 with TRBJ2-3; perhaps TRBD2 as D (5 bases). Germline V gives CDR1 SGHNT, CDR2 YYREEE (reference sequence). This CDR3 has 15 amino acids. Trimming removed 0 bases from V and 1 base from J, with 9 bases in between. CDR3 protein: CASSLVARGTDTQYF. CDR3 nucleotide sequence: TGTGCCAGCAGCTTGGTCGCGCGGGGCACAGATACGCAGTATTTT.

The chain links TRBV28 to TRBJ1-6; D ambiguous. Germline lookup yields CDR1 MDHEN and CDR2 SYDVKM. Trimming removed 5 bases at V and 8 bases at J, with 16 bases between. CDR3 length: 15 residues. CDR3 DNA: TGTGCCAGCAGTCTCCAGTCCTCATTTTATTCACCCCTCCACTTT. Its protein is CASSLQSSFYSPLHF.

This chain links TRBV6-1 with TRBJ2-7, with 8 bases lining up with TRBD1. Germline lookup yields CDR1 MNHNS and CDR2 SASEGT. The length of the CDR3 is 14 residues. J was trimmed by 7 bases and V by 1 base; bases with no gene match: 6. The CDR3, as DNA: TGTGCCAGCAGTGAAGGACAGGGGTCGCATGAGCAGTACTTC. Translating it yields CASSEGQGSHEQYF.

The count of this clone is one. The V and J genes are TRBV6-5 and TRBJ2-7; D gene unclear. The V and J ends lost 0 bases and 3 bases respectively, with 6 bases between them. CDR3 length: 13 amino acids. Looked up from germline, CDR1 is MNHEY and CDR2 is SVGAGI. CDR3 protein: CASSYSGRYEQYF. The CDR3 nucleotides read TGTGCCAGCAGTTACTCTGGGCGCTACGAGCAGTACTTC.

The chain joins TRBV7-3 to TRBJ1-1, with no clear D. V was cut by 5 bases and J by 3 bases, with 19 bases left in between. The length of the CDR3 is 16 residues. CDR1 is SGHTA and CDR2 is FQGTGA in the germline V gene. CDR3 sequence: CASSPQPRGRDTEAFF. Here the CDR3 DNA reads TGTGCCAGCAGCCCCCAACCCCGAGGGAGGGACACTGAAGCTTTCTTT.

The chain links TRBV15 to TRBJ1-1; the D gene is possibly TRBD1 (5 bases). Per the germline V gene, CDR1 is LNHNV and CDR2 is YYDKDF (reference sequence). The length of the CDR3 is 14 residues. The V end lost 1 base, the J end lost 3 bases, and 9 bases lay between the germline ends. Here the CDR3 DNA reads TGTGCCACCAGCAGAGTTGGGGGGGACACTGAAGCTTTCTTT. Translation gives CATSRVGGDTEAFF.

The V gene is TRBV19, the J gene TRBJ2-2; 9 bases fit TRBD2. V gave up 3 bases and J gave up 5 bases; unmatched junction bases: 10. Germline V CDR1 and CDR2: LNHDA, SQIVND (reference sequence). This CDR3 is 17 amino acids long. The CDR3 here is CASSIRLSGSRTGELFF. The CDR3 bases are TGTGCCAGTAGTATCCGCCTTAGCGGGAGCCGAACCGGGGAGCTGTTTTTT.

The gene calls are TRBV5-8 and TRBJ1-6; D is unclear. Trimming removed 1 base from V and 0 bases from J, with 8 bases in between. CDR1 SGHTS and CDR2 YDEGEE come from the germline V gene. This CDR3 is built from 16 residues. Here the CDR3 reads CASSLQVSSYNSPLHF. CDR3 sequence (DNA): TGTGCCAGCAGCTTGCAAGTGAGCTCCTATAATTCACCCCTCCACTTT.

The J gene is TRBJ2-5, the V gene TRBV11-3, with TRBD1 matching 8 bases. Trimming cost V 4 bases and J 3 bases; bases outside gene matches: 7. Per germline, CDR1 SGHNT and CDR2 YENEEA. The CDR3 contains 15 residues. In nucleotides, the CDR3 is TGTGCCAGCAGCTCAGGACAGGGAAGGGAAGAGACCCAGTACTTC. This translates into CASSSGQGREETQYF.

The chain joins TRBV4-2 to TRBJ1-3; 7 bases line up with TRBD1. Losses at the gene ends were 0 bases for V and 0 bases for J; bases not matched to a gene: 11. This CDR3 is 19 amino acids long. Germline V CDR1 and CDR2: LGHNA, YNFKEQ. In DNA form, the CDR3 reads TGTGCCAGCAGCCAAGATAACAGGGGTTCCGGGAGCTCTGGAAACACCATATATTTT. Translated, it gives CASSQDNRGSGSSGNTIYF.

The CDR3 nucleotides read TGTGCCAGCAGCGCCCGACTAGCGGAGTACAATGAGCAGTTCTTC. Residues: CASSARLAEYNEQFF. This chain joins TRBV9 and TRBJ2-1, with TRBD2 matching 9 bases. From germline, CDR1 is SGDLS and CDR2 YYNGEE. Losses at the gene ends were 3 bases for V and 4 bases for J; bases not matched to a gene: 5. The CDR3 runs 15 residues.

This clone was found a few times. The chain has TRBV29-1 and TRBJ2-1, with a weak D call TRBD2 (6 bases). The CDR3 totals 13 residues. The V and J ends lost 5 bases and 5 bases respectively, with 13 bases between them. Germline-derived CDR1 and CDR2 are SQVTM and ANQGSEA. CDR3 sequence: CSVLLASDNEQFF. The DNA for the CDR3 is TGCAGCGTTTTACTAGCCAGCGACAATGAGCAGTTCTTC.

This chain links TRBV2 with TRBJ2-4; 11 nucleotides agree with TRBD1. After removal of 3 bases from V and 2 bases from J, the junction contained 0 bases not matched to a gene. The CDR3 runs to 15 residues. The germline gives CDR1 SNHLY, CDR2 FYNNEI. The CDR3 loop is CASSEDRGPKNIQYF. In DNA form, the CDR3 reads TGTGCCAGCAGTGAGGACAGGGGGCCCAAAAACATTCAGTACTTC.

This clone was picked up one time. J is TRBJ2-1 and V is TRBV5-4; the match to TRBD2 covers 8 bases. V was clipped by 2 bases and J by 3 bases; unmatched bases: 7. The CDR3 loop spans 16 amino acids. In germline, CDR1 is SGHNT, CDR2 YYREEE (reference sequence). Here the CDR3 DNA reads TGTGCCAGCAGCTTTAGGGTAGCGGGGATCTACAATGAGCAGTTCTTC. Protein sequence: CASSFRVAGIYNEQFF.

The rearrangement joins TRBV5-6 to TRBJ2-4; 7 bases are shared with TRBD2. The length of the CDR3 is 17 residues. V was clipped by 2 bases and J by 8 bases; unmatched bases: 16. CDR1 is SGHDT and CDR2 is YYEEEE in the germline V gene. The CDR3 DNA reads as TGTGCCAGCAGCTTCCAGGGTAGCGGGCCCCGGTGGGACATTCAGTACTTC. This translates into CASSFQGSGPRWDIQYF. The variable domain in full, completed from reference TRBV5-6 and TRBJ2-4, reads DAGVTQSPTHLIKTRGQQVTLRCSPKSGHDTVSWYQQALGQGPQFIFQYYEEEERQRGNFPDRFSGHQFPNYSSELNVNALLLGDSALYLCASSFQGSGPRWDIQYFGAGTRLSVL.

The rearrangement uses TRBV2 and TRBJ1-4, with TRBD1 identical over 8 bases. The CDR3 extends over 15 amino acids. V was pared by 6 bases and J by 0 bases, with 3 bases of the junction left unmatched. CDR1 and CDR2 from the germline V gene are SNHLY and FYNNEI. This CDR3 is CASRGTGATNEKLFF. The CDR3 DNA is TGTGCCAGCAGGGGGACAGGAGCAACTAATGAAAAACTGTTTTTT.

The chain has TRBV6-1 and TRBJ2-7, with TRBD2 matching over 9 bases. Trimming took 3 bases from V and 2 from J; bases not matched to a gene: 8. The CDR3 has 16 amino acids. Germline V gene lookup returns CDR1 MNHNS and CDR2 SASEGT. This chain's CDR3 is CASSEPLRGGAYEQYF. CDR3 sequence (DNA): TGTGCCAGCAGTGAGCCACTTCGCGGGGGGGCCTACGAGCAGTACTTC.

The chain recombines TRBV4-1 with TRBJ2-7; a possible D gene is TRBD2 (6 bases). V was cut by 3 bases and J by 7 bases, with 10 bases left in between. Germline assignment: CDR1 MGHRA and CDR2 YSYEKL. The CDR3 covers 12 residues. CDR3 DNA sequence: TGCGCCAGCAGCCAGGTAGGAGGGGAGCAGTACTTC. Residues: CASSQVGGEQYF.

Details on this clone: It is likely a read error, because the conserved phenylalanine at the end of the CDR3 is missing. V usage is TRBV9 and J usage is TRBJ1-2; 7 nucleotides match TRBD1. The CDR3 length is 14 residues. V gave up 0 bases and J gave up 3 bases; unmatched junction bases: 2. Germline V gene data show CDR1 as SGDLS and CDR2 as YYNGEE. CDR3 sequence: CASSVGGGDYGYTL. The CDR3 region has the DNA TGTGCCAGCAGCGTAGGAGGGGGCGACTATGGCTACACCCTC.

This rearrangement joins TRBV2 to TRBJ1-5; perhaps TRBD1 as D (5 bases). The ends were cut back, 2 bases at V and 2 bases at J, with 7 bases in the middle. Germline V lookup: CDR1 SNHLY, CDR2 FYNNEI. The CDR3 loop spans 14 amino acids. The CDR3 here is CASSEQGGNQPQHF. CDR3 nucleotides: TGTGCCAGCAGTGAACAGGGTGGCAATCAGCCCCAGCATTTT.

The V gene is TRBV6-5, the J gene TRBJ1-2, with D tentatively TRBD1 (5 bases). CDR1 is MNHEY and CDR2 is SVGAGI in the germline V gene. The V gene lost 7 bases and the J gene lost 4 bases, with 19 bases spanning the gap. The CDR3 covers 15 residues. CDR3: CASIPTPGWPYGYTF. CDR3 bases: TGTGCCAGCATTCCTACTCCAGGGTGGCCCTATGGCTACACCTTC.

The V gene is TRBV5-6, the J gene TRBJ2-7, with D tentatively TRBD1 (6 bases). V lost 3 bases, J lost 2 bases, and 18 bases lay in between. The germline V gene encodes CDR1 SGHDT and CDR2 YYEEEE. The CDR3 contains 16 residues. The CDR3 spells CASSWRQAAYTYEQYF. In nucleotides, the CDR3 is TGTGCCAGCAGCTGGAGACAGGCGGCATACACCTACGAGCAGTACTTC.

This chain connects TRBV5-1 to TRBJ1-1; 9 positions agree with TRBD1. The CDR3 contains 16 residues. Germline V CDR1 and CDR2: SGHRS, YFSETQ. V shed 4 bases and J 0 bases; nucleotides not matched to a gene: 7. The CDR3 region is CASSVGDRVMNTEAFF. The CDR3 DNA sequence: TGCGCCAGCAGCGTTGGGGACAGGGTAATGAACACTGAAGCTTTCTTT.

V usage is TRBV25-1 and J usage is TRBJ2-5; D possibly corresponds to TRBD2 (6 bases). The length of the CDR3 is 14 residues. Germline V gives CDR1 MGHDK, CDR2 SYGVNS. V was clipped by 4 bases and J by 1 base, with 10 bases between them. CDR3 protein: CASSVGGIQETQYF. CDR3 nucleotides: TGTGCCAGCAGTGTCGGGGGAATCCAAGAGACCCAGTACTTC.

The chain links TRBV28 to TRBJ1-5, with TRBD1 matching over 7 bases. The CDR3 length is 15 residues. CDR1 and CDR2 (germline): MDHEN, SYDVKM. V gave up 6 bases and J gave up 2 bases; unmatched junction bases: 7. The CDR3 DNA is TGTGCCAGCAGGCCCCACGGACAGGGCAATCAGCCCCAGCATTTT. Translation: CASRPHGQGNQPQHF.

This clone was detected a few times. The CDR3 bases are TGTGCCAGCAGGGGACAGCTTCACTATGGCTACACCTTC. Residues: CASRGQLHYGYTF. The gene calls are TRBV2 and TRBJ1-2, with 7 positions matching TRBD1. This CDR3 comprises 13 residues. Losses at the gene ends were 6 bases for V and 3 bases for J; bases not matched to a gene: 4. Germline lookup yields CDR1 SNHLY and CDR2 FYNNEI.

This chain links TRBV6-1 with TRBJ1-6; a possible D gene is TRBD1 (6 bases). Per germline, CDR1 MNHNS and CDR2 SASEGT. The CDR3 has 13 residues. Trimming cost V 5 bases and J 11 bases, with 13 bases left between them. The DNA for the CDR3 is TGTGCCAGCAGTACAGGGTCTCCAACACCCCTCCACTTT. The encoded protein is CASSTGSPTPLHF.

Note on this clone: One end of the junction fails to match germline, which may point to a read error. J is TRBJ2-7 and V is TRBV7-9; 8 bases map to TRBD1. The CDR3 spans 16 residues. Germline V gene sequence: CDR1 SEHNR, CDR2 FQNEAQ (reference sequence). This chain's CDR3 is CSSSLTTGTGFNEQYF. CDR3 coding DNA: TGTTCCAGCAGCTTAACCACCGGGACAGGTTTCAACGAGCAGTACTTC.